What follows is one T cell receptor beta chain and its context. Trimming pared 1 base from V and 2 bases from J, leaving 2 bases between. The germline CDR1 and CDR2 sequences are LNHNV and YYDKDF (reference sequence). This CDR3 has 13 residues. This sample was taken from a study of Ad26.COV2.S vaccination and SARS-CoV-2 variants. Clones were read by immunoSEQ multiplex PCR, and TCRdb kept only the in-frame ones, dropping some. This table holds hundreds of thousands of clones, about 87% found once. The treatment was: some 20 received Ad26.COV2.S at low or high dose, single or two shots; about 5 received placebo; per-sample allocation not given. Collection of the samples took place on day 63 after the first injection of vaccine or placebo.

Sequencing was performed on peripheral blood, taken in a trial of Ad26.COV2.S vaccine versus placebo. The TCR sequence derives from a person between 18 and 60 years old who received the Ad26.COV2.S COVID-19 vaccine or a placebo. The chain links TRBV15 to TRBJ2-2; D not resolved. Written as DNA, the CDR3 is TGTGCCACCAGCAGAGCAAACACCGGGGAGCTGTTTTTT. It is translated as CATSRANTGELFF.